A single count supports the clone carrying this T cell receptor (beta chain). Its matching antigen is unknown. The data are from a study of shared clonotypes between healthy human individuals. General study findings and limits: The researchers took only blood, and tissue repertoires probably look different.

This CDR3 has 13 residues. Germline-derived CDR1 and CDR2 are SGHDT and YYEEEE. Profiling relied on immunoSEQ multiplex PCR, and the TCRdb table lists in-frame clones only, not all of them. The repertoire holds hundreds of thousands of clones, with roughly 96% as singletons. Naive CD8 isolation took CD45RO-negative cells positively selected for CCR7 and excluded terminally differentiated effector memory CD45RA+ cells. The sample comprised naive CD8+ T cells sorted from blood. This TCR was sampled from a woman in her twenties or thirties in good health. This chain links TRBV5-6 with TRBJ2-5; possible D gene TRBD2, 6 bases. The DNA end lines up better with TRBJ2-7; the J call may be wrong. DNA of the CDR3: TGTGCCAGCAGCCTCGCCCAGGGAGGCGAGCAGTACTTC. Protein: CASSLAQGGEQYF.